This T cell receptor (beta chain) was identified during a study of blood T cell repertoires in COVID-19. Study at large: COVID-19 samples, acute and convalescent, were from the United States, Italy and Spain. In each case, the material was cDNA or gDNA derived from T cells, B-cell-depleted T cells, or PBMCs.

Authors' analysis steps: Nucleated cell counts were estimated from reference gene primer amplification. Here immunoSEQ multiplex PCR was the method, and the copy in TCRdb shows in-frame clones only, minus some. That table supplies the V and J calls and clone size; D and trimming were determined from the DNA. Seen here are 200,000 to 250,000 clones, 65% to 85% observed once, and the top ten hold around 2%. This CDR3 region has 14 residues. Trimming at V came to 3 bases and at J to 1 base, leaving 1 base not matched to a gene. Germline V gives CDR1 SGDLS, CDR2 YYNGEE. Specimen: peripheral blood. The chain is built from TRBV9 and TRBJ2-3; 8 nucleotides align to TRBD1. The receptor was isolated from a woman aged 60-75 years with acute or convalescent COVID-19. The CDR3 region is CASSEGQGTDTQYF. CDR3 sequence (DNA): TGTGCCAGCAGCGAGGGACAGGGCACAGATACGCAGTATTTT. The variable domain in full, completed from reference TRBV9 and TRBJ2-3, reads DSGVTQTPKHLITATGQRVTLRCSPRSGDLSVYWYQQSLDQGLQFLIQYYNGEERAKGNILERFSAQQFPDLHSELNLSSLELGDSALYFCASSEGQGTDTQYFGPGTRLTVL.